The source of this T cell receptor beta chain is a study of T-cell reconstitution after alpha-beta-depleted transplantation in children. Germline V gene data show CDR1 as SGHDT and CDR2 as YYEEEE. The CDR3 is 15 amino acids. Trimming pared 0 bases from V and 1 base from J, leaving 10 bases between. This clonotype was counted many times. Preparation of the TCRbeta library involved a method that used unique molecular identifiers. TCRdb re-called the PCR reads with MiXCR, one entry per CDR3 protein. This table holds some 200,000 distinct CDR3 sequences, 7.5% to 10% found once. This specimen consisted of PBMCs from the stem cell graft donor, obtained from the stem cell graft. The sequence was obtained from a human donor who donated a stem cell graft to a child with SCID. V usage is TRBV5-6 and J usage is TRBJ1-1; D gene unclear. CDR3 protein: CASSLARGGNTEAFF. The CDR3 coding sequence is TGTGCCAGCAGCTTGGCCCGGGGAGGGAACACTGAAGCTTTCTTT.